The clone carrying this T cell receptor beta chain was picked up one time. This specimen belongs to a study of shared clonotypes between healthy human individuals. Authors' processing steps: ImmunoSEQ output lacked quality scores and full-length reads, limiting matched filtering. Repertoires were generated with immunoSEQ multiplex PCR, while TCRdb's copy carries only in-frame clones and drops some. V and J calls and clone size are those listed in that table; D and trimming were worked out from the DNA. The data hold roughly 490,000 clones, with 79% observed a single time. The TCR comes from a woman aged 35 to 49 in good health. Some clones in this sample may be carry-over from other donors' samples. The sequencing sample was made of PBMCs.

This chain's CDR3 is CASSSYRGGYGYTF. The DNA of the CDR3 is TGTGCCAGCAGCTCGTACAGGGGTGGTTATGGCTACACCTTC. The rearrangement uses TRBV5-6 and TRBJ1-2, with 7 bases fitting TRBD1. CDR3 length: 14 amino acids. Germline-derived CDR1 and CDR2 are SGHDT and YYEEEE. V trimming: 3 bases; J trimming: 5 bases; junction bases outside the gene matches: 7.